This note documents a single T cell receptor beta chain sequence. Its antigen is not yet known. The record has no base qualities; no much larger clone is one base away. Genomic DNA was extracted from sorted cells with the QIAGEN DNeasy Blood and Tissue Kit for TCRbeta CDR3 sequencing. High-throughput TCRbeta CDR3 sequencing was carried out commercially through immunoSEQ, with PCR amplification with bias correction and internal controls included. The study's processing was this. Unique productive TCRbeta sequences were defined by CDR3 nucleotide sequence when primers matched and otherwise by CDR3 amino acid sequence together with Vbeta and Jbeta genes. Sorting error was corrected by removing sequences shared between sorted populations at a frequency ratio of 2:1 or less, and the remaining shared sequences were assigned to the higher population. A sequence was defined as donor-reactive if the sequence was expanded at least 5-fold in CFSE-low cells compared with unstimulated cells and had a frequency of at least 0.01% in CFSE-low cells. Repertoire divergence was quantified by Jensen-Shannon divergence using the top 100 TCRbeta sequences ranked by frequency. For samples with multiple sequencing runs, sorting error was corrected separately for each run before the runs were pooled. Drawn from immuneACCESS, this table holds only the in-frame rearrangements with V and J called that TCRdb kept. Clones are partly lost; checked studies trace under half to an unresolved V gene and leave the rest unexplained. V, J and clone size derive from that table, while D and trimming were established from the DNA sequence. The sample table holds 50,000 or so clones, of which roughly nine tenths were seen once. The ten largest make up 15% of the sample.

Transplants used related donors with nonmyeloablative bone marrow transplantation; mixed chimerism was transient in the human trials. Thawed PBMCs were FACS-sorted into unstimulated Tregs (CD4+CD25+CD127-), CD4+ non-Tregs (CD4+CD25-), CD4 cells and CD8 cells. Patients were several combined kidney and bone marrow transplant recipients from the ITN036ST trial, and only these trial subjects had samples available. Healthy control blood was separated into PBMCs by Ficoll density gradient and cryopreserved, and patient PBMCs were collected both before and after transplant. The data are from a study of Tregs in tolerant kidney transplant recipients (dated by TCRdb to about 2019). Notes on the research overall: The study applied TCRbeta sequencing to find donor-specific regulatory T cells before combined kidney and bone marrow transplantation and then followed those same cells after transplant. Broader findings and caveats from the paper: Donor-specific Treg expansion exceeded global Treg expansion in tolerant patients, suggesting antigen-driven rather than nonspecific expansion. Because the study included only a small number of patients, the results must be confirmed in larger populations and under other immunosuppression protocols. Expanding Tregs with activated donor B cells appeared to identify the most biologically relevant and donor-specific TCRbeta repertoire. PCR primers changed over time for some patients, so nucleotide-level comparison across those patients' samples was not possible. Although technical replication error seemed to be minimal, the question of biological reproducibility was not addressed directly.

The CDR1 and CDR2 encoded by the germline V gene are ENHRY and SYGVKD. The V end loses 6 bases and the J end loses 3 bases, and a stretch of 11 bases separates them. The CDR3 starts with the cysteine, ends with the phenylalanine, and has 13 residues. Here the CDR3 DNA is all that survives: 39 bases in frame from base 1. The receptor comes from a human patient who received a combined kidney and bone marrow transplant. The graft donor may be the source of some T cells after a transplant. This chain is built from TRBV10-3 and TRBJ1-1; tentative D gene TRBD1, with 5 bases matching. The starting material was CD8+ T cells from blood (PBMCs), obtained 24 months after the transplant. The sequenced DNA: TGTGCCATCAGGAGTGGAGGGGACACTGAAGCTTTCTTT. Its translation is CAIRSGGDTEAFF.